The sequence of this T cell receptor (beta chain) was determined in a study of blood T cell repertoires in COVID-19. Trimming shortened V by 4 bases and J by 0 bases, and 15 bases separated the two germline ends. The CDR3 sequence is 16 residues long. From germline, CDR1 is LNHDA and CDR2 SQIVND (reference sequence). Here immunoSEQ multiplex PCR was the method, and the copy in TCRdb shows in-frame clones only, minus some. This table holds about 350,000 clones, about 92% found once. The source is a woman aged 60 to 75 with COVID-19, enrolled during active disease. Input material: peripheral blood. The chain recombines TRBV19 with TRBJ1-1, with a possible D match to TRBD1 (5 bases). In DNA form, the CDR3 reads TGTGCCAGTAGTACCCCTCGACAGAACATGAACACTGAAGCTTTCTTT. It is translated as CASSTPRQNMNTEAFF.